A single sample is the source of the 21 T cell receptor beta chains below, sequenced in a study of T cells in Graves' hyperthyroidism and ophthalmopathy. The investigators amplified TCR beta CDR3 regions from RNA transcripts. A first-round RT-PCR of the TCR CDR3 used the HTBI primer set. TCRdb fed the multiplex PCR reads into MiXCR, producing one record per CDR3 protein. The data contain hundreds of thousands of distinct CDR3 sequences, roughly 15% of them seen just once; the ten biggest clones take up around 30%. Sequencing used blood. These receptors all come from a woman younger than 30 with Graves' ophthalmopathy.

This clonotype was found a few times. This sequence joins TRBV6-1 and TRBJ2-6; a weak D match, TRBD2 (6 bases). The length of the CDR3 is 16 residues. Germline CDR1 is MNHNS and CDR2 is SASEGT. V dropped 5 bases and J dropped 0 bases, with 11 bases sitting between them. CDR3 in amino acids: CASSMGRGSGANVLTF. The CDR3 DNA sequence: TGTGCCAGCAGTATGGGGCGGGGCTCTGGGGCCAACGTCCTGACTTTC.

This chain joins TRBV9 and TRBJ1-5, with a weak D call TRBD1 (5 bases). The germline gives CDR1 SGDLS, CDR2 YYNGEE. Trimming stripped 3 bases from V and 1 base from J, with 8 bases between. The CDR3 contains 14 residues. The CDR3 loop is CASSAGPSNQPQHF. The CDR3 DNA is TGTGCCAGCAGCGCAGGGCCCAGCAATCAGCCCCAGCATTTT. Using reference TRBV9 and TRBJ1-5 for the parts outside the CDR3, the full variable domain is DSGVTQTPKHLITATGQRVTLRCSPRSGDLSVYWYQQSLDQGLQFLIQYYNGEERAKGNILERFSAQQFPDLHSELNLSSLELGDSALYFCASSAGPSNQPQHFGDGTRLSIL.

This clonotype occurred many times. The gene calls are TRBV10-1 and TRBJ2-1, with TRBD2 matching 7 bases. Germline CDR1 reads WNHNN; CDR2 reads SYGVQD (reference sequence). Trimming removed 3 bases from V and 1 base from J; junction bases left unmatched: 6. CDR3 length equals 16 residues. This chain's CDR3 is CASSDSSGISYNEQFF. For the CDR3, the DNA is TGCGCCAGCAGTGATTCCAGCGGGATATCCTACAATGAGCAGTTCTTC.

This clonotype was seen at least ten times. The CDR3 sequence is CASSQVSGSTEAFF. CDR3 bases: TGTGCCAGCAGCCAAGTCTCTGGGTCCACTGAAGCTTTCTTT. The rearrangement uses TRBV3-1 and TRBJ1-1; D call uncertain. CDR1 and CDR2 from the germline V gene are LGHDT and YNNKEL (reference sequence). Trimming took off 1 base at V and 4 bases at J, with 10 bases between the two ends. The CDR3 is made up of 14 amino acids.

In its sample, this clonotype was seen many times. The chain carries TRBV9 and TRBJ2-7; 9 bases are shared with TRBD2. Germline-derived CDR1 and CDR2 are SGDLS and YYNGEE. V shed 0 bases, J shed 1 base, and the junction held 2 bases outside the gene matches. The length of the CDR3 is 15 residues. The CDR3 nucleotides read TGTGCCAGCAGCGTAGGACTAGCGGAGTCCTACGAGCAGTACTTC. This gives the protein CASSVGLAESYEQYF.

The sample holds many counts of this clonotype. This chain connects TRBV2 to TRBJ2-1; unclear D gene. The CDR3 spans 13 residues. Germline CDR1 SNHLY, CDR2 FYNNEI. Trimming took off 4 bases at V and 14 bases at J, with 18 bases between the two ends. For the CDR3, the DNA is TGTGCCAGCAGTGCAACAGAAGGTTTAAGGGAGTTCTTC. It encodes CASSATEGLREFF.

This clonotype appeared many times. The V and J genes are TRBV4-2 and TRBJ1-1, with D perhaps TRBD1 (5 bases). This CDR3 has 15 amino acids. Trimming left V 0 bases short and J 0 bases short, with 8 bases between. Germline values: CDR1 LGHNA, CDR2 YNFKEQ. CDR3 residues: CASSQDVQVNTEAFF. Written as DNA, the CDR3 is TGTGCCAGCAGCCAAGATGTACAGGTGAACACTGAAGCTTTCTTT.

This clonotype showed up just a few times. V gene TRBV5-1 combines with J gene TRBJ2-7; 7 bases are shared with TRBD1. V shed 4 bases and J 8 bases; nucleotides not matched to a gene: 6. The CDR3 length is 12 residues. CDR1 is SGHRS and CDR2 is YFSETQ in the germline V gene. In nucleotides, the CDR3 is TGCGCCAGCAGCCAGGGGACAGACCAGCAGTACTTC. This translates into CASSQGTDQQYF.

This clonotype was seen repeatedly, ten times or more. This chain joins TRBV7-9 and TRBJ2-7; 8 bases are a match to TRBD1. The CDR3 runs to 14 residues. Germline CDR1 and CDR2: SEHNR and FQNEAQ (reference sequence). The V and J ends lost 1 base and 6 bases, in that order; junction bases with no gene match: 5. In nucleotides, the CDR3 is TGTGCCAGCAGCTTAGGGACAGGGTCCCCCGAGCAGTACTTC. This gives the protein CASSLGTGSPEQYF.

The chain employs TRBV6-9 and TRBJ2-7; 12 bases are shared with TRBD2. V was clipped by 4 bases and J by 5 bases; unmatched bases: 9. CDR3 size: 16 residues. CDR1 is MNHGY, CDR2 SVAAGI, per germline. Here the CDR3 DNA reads TGTGCCAGCAGTTCAGTTTTTGCTAGCGGGGGGGACGAGCAGTACTTC. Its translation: CASSSVFASGGDEQYF.

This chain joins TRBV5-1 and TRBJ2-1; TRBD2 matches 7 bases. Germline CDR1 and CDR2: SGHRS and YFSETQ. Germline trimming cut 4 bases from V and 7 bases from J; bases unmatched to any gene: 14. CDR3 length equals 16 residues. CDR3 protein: CASSLDSGGISNEQFF. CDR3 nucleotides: TGCGCCAGCAGCCTAGATTCCGGGGGGATATCTAATGAGCAGTTCTTC.

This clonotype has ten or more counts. CDR3 residues: CAISEKEWTPSAYNEQFF. The CDR3 DNA reads as TGTGCCATCAGTGAGAAGGAATGGACTCCTTCCGCCTACAATGAGCAGTTCTTC. The chain links TRBV10-3 to TRBJ2-1; weak D call: TRBD2 (5 bases). Trimming removed 2 bases at V and 2 bases at J, with 19 bases between. This CDR3 has 18 residues. Germline V gives CDR1 ENHRY, CDR2 SYGVKD.

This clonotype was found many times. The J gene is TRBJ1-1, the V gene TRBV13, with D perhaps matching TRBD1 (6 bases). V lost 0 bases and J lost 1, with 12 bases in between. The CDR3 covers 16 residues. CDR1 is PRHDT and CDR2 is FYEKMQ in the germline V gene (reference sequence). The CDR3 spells CASSLGRGKGNTEAFF. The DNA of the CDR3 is TGTGCCAGCAGCTTAGGCAGGGGCAAAGGGAACACTGAAGCTTTCTTT.

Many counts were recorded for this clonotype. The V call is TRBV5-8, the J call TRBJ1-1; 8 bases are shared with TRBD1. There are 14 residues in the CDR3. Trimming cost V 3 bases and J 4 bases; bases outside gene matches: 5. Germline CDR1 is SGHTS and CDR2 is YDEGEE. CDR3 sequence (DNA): TGTGCCAGCAGCTGGGACAGGATAGGCACTGAAGCTTTCTTT. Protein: CASSWDRIGTEAFF.

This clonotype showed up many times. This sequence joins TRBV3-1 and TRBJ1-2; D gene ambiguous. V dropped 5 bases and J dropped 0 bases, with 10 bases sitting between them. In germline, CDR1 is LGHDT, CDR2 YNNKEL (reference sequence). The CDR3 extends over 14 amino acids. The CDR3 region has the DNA TGTGCCAGCAGCTCCTCAACTACTAACTATGGCTACACCTTC. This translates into CASSSSTTNYGYTF.

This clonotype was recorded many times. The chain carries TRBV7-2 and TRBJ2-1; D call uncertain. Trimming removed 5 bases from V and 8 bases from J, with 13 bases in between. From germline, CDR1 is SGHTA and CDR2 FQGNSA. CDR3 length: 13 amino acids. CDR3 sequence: CASSDEFGDEQFF. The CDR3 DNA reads TGTGCCAGCAGCGACGAATTCGGAGATGAGCAGTTCTTC.

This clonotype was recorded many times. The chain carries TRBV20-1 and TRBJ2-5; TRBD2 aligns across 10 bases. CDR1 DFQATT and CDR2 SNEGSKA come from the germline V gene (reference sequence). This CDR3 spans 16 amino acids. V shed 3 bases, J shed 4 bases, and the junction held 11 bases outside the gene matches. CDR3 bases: TGCAGTGCTAGCAGGAGCGGGGGGGCCCGGGGAGAGACCCAGTACTTC. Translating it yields CSASRSGGARGETQYF.

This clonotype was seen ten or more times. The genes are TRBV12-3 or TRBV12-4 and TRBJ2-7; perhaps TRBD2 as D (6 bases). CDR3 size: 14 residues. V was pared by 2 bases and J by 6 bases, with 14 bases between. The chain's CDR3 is CASSLSVQGGEQYF. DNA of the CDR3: TGTGCCAGCAGTTTATCGGTCCAGGGAGGCGAGCAGTACTTC.

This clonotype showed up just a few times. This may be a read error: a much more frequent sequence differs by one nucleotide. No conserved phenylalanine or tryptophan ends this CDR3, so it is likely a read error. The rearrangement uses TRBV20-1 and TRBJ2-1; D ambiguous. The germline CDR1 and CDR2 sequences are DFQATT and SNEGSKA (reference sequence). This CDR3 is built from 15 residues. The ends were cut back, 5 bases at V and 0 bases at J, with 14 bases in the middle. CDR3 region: CSALLARSSYNEQFL. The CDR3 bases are TGCAGTGCTCTACTGGCGCGGAGCTCCTACAATGAGCAGTTCCTC.

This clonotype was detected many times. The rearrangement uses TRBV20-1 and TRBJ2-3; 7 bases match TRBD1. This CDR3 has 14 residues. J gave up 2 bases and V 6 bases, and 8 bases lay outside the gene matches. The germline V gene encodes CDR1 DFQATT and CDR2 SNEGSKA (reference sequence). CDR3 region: CSASGQATTDTQYF. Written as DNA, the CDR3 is TGCAGTGCCAGCGGACAGGCAACCACAGATACGCAGTATTTT.

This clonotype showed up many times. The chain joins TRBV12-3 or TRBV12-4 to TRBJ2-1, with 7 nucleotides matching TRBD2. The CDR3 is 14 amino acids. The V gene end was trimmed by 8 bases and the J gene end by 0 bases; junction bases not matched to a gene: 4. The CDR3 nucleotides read TGTGCCAGCTGTAGCGGGTCCTCCTACAATGAGCAGTTCTTC. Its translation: CASCSGSSYNEQFF.